This TCR beta chain appears in the sequencing data of a study of T cell responses to AZD1222 COVID-19 vaccine. Overall study results and limits: When two AZD1222 doses had been given, Spike-specific TCR breadth and depth rose.

CDR3 length equals 12 residues. V gave up 5 bases and J gave up 7 bases, with 12 bases separating them. Germline CDR1 and CDR2: SEHNR and FQNEAQ (reference sequence). Notes on this clone: The target antigen is unknown.

This table comes from immunoSEQ multiplex PCR, and its TCRdb copy is limited to in-frame clones, with some not included. This sample has about 70,000 clones, with less than 85% found just once. The sample in question was peripheral blood, obtained on day 0 of AZD1222 vaccination. The chain couples TRBV7-9 to TRBJ2-7; D not certain. This sequence was found in an adult in good health. The CDR3 sequence is CASSHGPSEQYF. In DNA, the CDR3 is TGTGCCAGCAGCCACGGGCCTTCGGAGCAGTACTTC. Drawing the rest from reference TRBV7-9 and TRBJ2-7, the complete variable domain is DTGVSQNPRHKITKRGQNVTFRCDPISEHNRLYWYRQTLGQGPEFLTYFQNEAQLEKSRLLSDRFSAERPKGSFSTLEIQRTEQGDSAMYLCASSHGPSEQYFGPGTRLTVT.